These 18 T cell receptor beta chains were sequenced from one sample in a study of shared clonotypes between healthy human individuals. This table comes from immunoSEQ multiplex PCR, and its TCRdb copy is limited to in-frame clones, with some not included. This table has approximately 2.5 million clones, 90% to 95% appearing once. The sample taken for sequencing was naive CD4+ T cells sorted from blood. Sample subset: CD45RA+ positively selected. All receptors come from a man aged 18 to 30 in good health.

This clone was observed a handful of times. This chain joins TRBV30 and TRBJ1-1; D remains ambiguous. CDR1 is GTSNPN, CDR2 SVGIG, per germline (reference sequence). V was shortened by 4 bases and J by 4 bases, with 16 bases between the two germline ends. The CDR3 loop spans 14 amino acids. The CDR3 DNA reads TGTGCCTGGACCAATGTTGGGTTTGGCACTGAAGCTTTCTTT. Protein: CAWTNVGFGTEAFF.

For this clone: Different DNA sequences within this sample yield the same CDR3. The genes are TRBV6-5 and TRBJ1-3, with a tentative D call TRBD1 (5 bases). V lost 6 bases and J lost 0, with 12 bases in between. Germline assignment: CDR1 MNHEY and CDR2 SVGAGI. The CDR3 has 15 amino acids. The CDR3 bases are TGTGCCAGCAGCCGTGGGACGGGCTCTGGAAACACCATATATTTT. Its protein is CASSRGTGSGNTIYF.

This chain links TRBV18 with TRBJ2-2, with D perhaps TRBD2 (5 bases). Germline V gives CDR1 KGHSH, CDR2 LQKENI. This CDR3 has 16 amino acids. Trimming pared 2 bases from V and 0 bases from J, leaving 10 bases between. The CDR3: CASSPERLPNTGELFF. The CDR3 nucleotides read TGTGCCAGCTCACCAGAGAGACTACCGAACACCGGGGAGCTGTTTTTT.

CDR3: CASSLGDRGSSYNSPLHF. CDR3 nucleotide sequence: TGTGCCAGCAGCTTAGGGGACAGGGGGAGCTCCTATAATTCACCCCTCCACTTT. The rearrangement uses TRBV7-8 and TRBJ1-6; 11 positions agree with TRBD1. The CDR3 consists of 18 residues. The J segment lost 0 bases and the V segment lost 1 base, leaving 2 bases of the junction unmatched. CDR1 is SGHVS, CDR2 FQNEAQ, per germline.

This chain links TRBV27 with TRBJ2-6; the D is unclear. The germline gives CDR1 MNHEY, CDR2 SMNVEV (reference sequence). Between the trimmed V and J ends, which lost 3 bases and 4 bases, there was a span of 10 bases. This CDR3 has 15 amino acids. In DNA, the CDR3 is TGTGCCAGCAGTTTTTCCGTACCCGGGGCCAACGTCCTGACTTTC. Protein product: CASSFSVPGANVLTF.

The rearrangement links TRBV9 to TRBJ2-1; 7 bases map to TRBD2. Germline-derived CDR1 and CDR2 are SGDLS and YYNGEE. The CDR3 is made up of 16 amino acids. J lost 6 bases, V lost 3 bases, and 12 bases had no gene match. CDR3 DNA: TGTGCCAGCAGCGCAGCTGGGACTAACGGGCGCAATGAGCAGTTCTTC. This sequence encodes CASSAAGTNGRNEQFF. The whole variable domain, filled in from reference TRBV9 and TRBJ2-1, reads DSGVTQTPKHLITATGQRVTLRCSPRSGDLSVYWYQQSLDQGLQFLIQYYNGEERAKGNILERFSAQQFPDLHSELNLSSLELGDSALYFCASSAAGTNGRNEQFFGPGTRLTVL.

CDR3 amino acids: CASSLGLDTGELFF. Here the CDR3 DNA reads TGTGCCAGCAGCTTGGGATTAGACACCGGGGAGCTGTTTTTT. The J gene is TRBJ2-2, the V gene TRBV11-2; D is uncertain. Germline CDR1 and CDR2: SGHAT and FQNNGV. Trimming shortened V by 3 bases and J by 3 bases, and 8 bases separated the two germline ends. The CDR3 contains 14 residues. Filled out from reference TRBV11-2 and TRBJ2-2, the complete variable domain reads EAGVAQSPRYKIIEKRQSVAFWCNPISGHATLYWYQQILGQGPKLLIQFQNNGVVDDSQLPKDRFSAERLKGVDSTLKIQPAKLEDSAVYLCASSLGLDTGELFFGEGSRLTVL.

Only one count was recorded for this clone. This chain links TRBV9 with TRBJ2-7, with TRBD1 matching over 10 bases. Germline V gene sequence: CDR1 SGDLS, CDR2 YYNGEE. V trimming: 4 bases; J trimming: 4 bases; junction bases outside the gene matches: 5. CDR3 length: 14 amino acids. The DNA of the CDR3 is TGTGCCAGCAGCCCACCGGGACAGGGGTACGAGCAGTACTTC. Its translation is CASSPPGQGYEQYF.

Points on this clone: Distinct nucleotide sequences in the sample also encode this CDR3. The DNA for the CDR3 is TGTGCCAGCTCACCCCGGGACCGTAGCACAGATACGCAGTATTTT. It translates to CASSPRDRSTDTQYF. This rearrangement joins TRBV18 to TRBJ2-3, with D perhaps given as TRBD1 or TRBD2 (5 bases each). Trimming removed 3 bases at V and 0 bases at J, with 10 bases between. The CDR3 is 15 amino acids. Germline assignment: CDR1 KGHSH and CDR2 LQKENI.

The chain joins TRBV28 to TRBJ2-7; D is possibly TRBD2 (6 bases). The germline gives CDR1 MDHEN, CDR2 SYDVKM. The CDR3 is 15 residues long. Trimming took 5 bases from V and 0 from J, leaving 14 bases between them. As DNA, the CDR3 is TGTGCCAGCAGTCCCCCCAGCGGGCTCTCCTACGAGCAGTACTTC. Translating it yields CASSPPSGLSYEQYF.

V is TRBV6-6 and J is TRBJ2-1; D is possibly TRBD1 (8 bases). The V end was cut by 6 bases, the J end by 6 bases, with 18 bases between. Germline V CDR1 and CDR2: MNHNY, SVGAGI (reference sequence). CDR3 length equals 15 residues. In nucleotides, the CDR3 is TGTGCCAGCAGACCAGGACAGGGAGGGTCCAATGAGCAGTTCTTC. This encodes CASRPGQGGSNEQFF.

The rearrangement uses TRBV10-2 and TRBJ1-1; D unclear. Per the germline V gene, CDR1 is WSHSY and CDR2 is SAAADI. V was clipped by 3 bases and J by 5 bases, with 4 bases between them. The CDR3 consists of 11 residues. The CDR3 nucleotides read TGCGCCAGCAGTGAAGTAACTGAAGCTTTCTTT. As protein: CASSEVTEAFF.

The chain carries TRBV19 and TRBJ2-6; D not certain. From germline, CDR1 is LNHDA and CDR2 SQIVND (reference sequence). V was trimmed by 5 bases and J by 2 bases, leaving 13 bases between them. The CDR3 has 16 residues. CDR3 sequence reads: CASSFTGVTGANVLTF. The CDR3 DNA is TGTGCCAGTAGTTTTACTGGGGTCACTGGGGCCAACGTCCTGACTTTC.

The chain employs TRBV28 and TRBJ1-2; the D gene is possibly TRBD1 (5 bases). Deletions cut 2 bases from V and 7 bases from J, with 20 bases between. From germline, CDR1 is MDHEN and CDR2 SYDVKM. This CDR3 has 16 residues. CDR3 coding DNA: TGTGCCAGCAGTTTAGTTTGGGGGGGTAATAAGGGTGGCTACACCTTC. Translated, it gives CASSLVWGGNKGGYTF.

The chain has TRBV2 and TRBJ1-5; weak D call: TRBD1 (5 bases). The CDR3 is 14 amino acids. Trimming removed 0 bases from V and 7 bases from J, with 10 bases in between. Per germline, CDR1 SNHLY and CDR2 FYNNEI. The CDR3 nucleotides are TGTGCCAGCAGTGAAGCGCAGGGCTCGCAGCCCCAGCATTTT. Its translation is CASSEAQGSQPQHF.

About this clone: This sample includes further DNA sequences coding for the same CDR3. The CDR3 loop reads CASSPTTAQETQYF. Here the CDR3 DNA reads TGCGCCAGCAGCCCGACGACAGCGCAAGAGACCCAGTACTTC. This chain joins TRBV5-1 and TRBJ2-5; D may be TRBD1 (5 bases). V was clipped by 4 bases and J by 2 bases, with 12 bases between them. The CDR3 covers 14 residues. Germline CDR1 is SGHRS and CDR2 is YFSETQ.

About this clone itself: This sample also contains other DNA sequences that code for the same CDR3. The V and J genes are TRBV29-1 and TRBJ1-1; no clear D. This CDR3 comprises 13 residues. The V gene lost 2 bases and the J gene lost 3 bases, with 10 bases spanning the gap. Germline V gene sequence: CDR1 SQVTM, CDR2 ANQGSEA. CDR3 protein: CSVESPSDTEAFF. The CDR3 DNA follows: TGCAGCGTTGAATCCCCGTCCGACACTGAAGCTTTCTTT.

CDR3 sequence: CASSFQGYNSPLHF. Written as DNA, the CDR3 is TGTGCCAGCAGTTTCCAGGGATATAATTCACCCCTCCACTTT. The chain joins TRBV28 to TRBJ1-6, with D tentatively TRBD1 (5 bases). This CDR3 has 14 residues. Germline-derived CDR1 and CDR2 are MDHEN and SYDVKM. Trimming pared 3 bases from V and 4 bases from J, leaving 7 bases between.